The rows below give T cell receptor beta chains drawn from one sample of a study of cytomegalovirus exposure and HLA in healthy donors. Assay used: immunoSEQ multiplex PCR; TCRdb lists only in-frame clones, some missing. The data show fewer than 200,000 clones, 75% seen once. The sequenced sample was PBMCs. These receptor sequences come from a woman in her forties or fifties in good health and CMV-seropositive. Both conserved end residues are part of each CDR3. The order of the fields is clone size, V gene, J gene, D gene, CDR3 DNA, CDR3 protein. D genes are given only for firm matches. Only part of the rows carry a size: once, few, many, or a class if the clone is expanded.

clone_size: .; v_call: TRBV7-2; j_call: TRBJ1-1; d_call: .; cdr3_nt: TGTGCCAGCAGCCCAGGAGGGAGGGGTGAAGCTTTCTTT; cdr3_aa: CASSPGGRGEAFF
clone_size: .; v_call: TRBV19; j_call: TRBJ1-5; d_call: .; cdr3_nt: TGTGCCAGTAATGGGGAGGTGGGAGGCGGGAATCAGCCCCAGCATTTT; cdr3_aa: CASNGEVGGGNQPQHF
clone_size: few; v_call: TRBV29-1; j_call: TRBJ1-1; d_call: TRBD1; cdr3_nt: TGCAGCGTATTAAGAGACAGGACAGGGTTGACTGAAGCTTTCTTT; cdr3_aa: CSVLRDRTGLTEAFF
clone_size: .; v_call: TRBV2; j_call: TRBJ1-1; d_call: .; cdr3_nt: TGTGCCAGTTACTTGACAGCGCTATTGAACACTGAAGCTTTCTTT; cdr3_aa: CASYLTALLNTEAFF
clone_size: .; v_call: TRBV7-9; j_call: TRBJ2-3; d_call: TRBD2; cdr3_nt: TGTGCCAGCGGCCCGGGGGGGACAGATACGCAGTATTTT; cdr3_aa: CASGPGGTDTQYF
clone_size: .; v_call: TRBV5-1; j_call: TRBJ1-4; d_call: TRBD1; cdr3_nt: TGCGCCAGCAGCCTCGGGACAGGGGGAAGTGAAAAACTGTTTTTT; cdr3_aa: CASSLGTGGSEKLFF
clone_size: few; v_call: TRBV5-1; j_call: TRBJ1-4; d_call: TRBD1; cdr3_nt: TGCGCCAGCAGCTTGGCCGGACAGGGCGTAACTAATGAAAAACTGTTTTTT; cdr3_aa: CASSLAGQGVTNEKLFF
clone_size: .; v_call: TRBV7-6; j_call: TRBJ2-3; d_call: TRBD2; cdr3_nt: TGTGCCAGTCAGCGGGGGGGCCCCACAGATACGCAGTATTTT; cdr3_aa: CASQRGGPTDTQYF
clone_size: .; v_call: TRBV5-1; j_call: TRBJ1-1; d_call: .; cdr3_nt: TGCGCCAGCAGCTCTGCAGACCACTGGACAGATACTATGAACACTGAAGCTTTCTTT; cdr3_aa: CASSSADHWTDTMNTEAFF
clone_size: .; v_call: TRBV19; j_call: TRBJ2-3; d_call: .; cdr3_nt: TGTGCCAGTAGTAAGGGGGATACGCAGTATTTT; cdr3_aa: CASSKGDTQYF